One sample yielded the 28 T cell receptor beta chains listed below, sequenced in a study of blood T cell repertoires in COVID-19. Profiling relied on immunoSEQ multiplex PCR, and the TCRdb table lists in-frame clones only, not all of them. The data contain some 80,000 clones, around 90% of them singletons. The specimen sequenced was peripheral blood. Receptors originate from a human donor in a cohort sampled during active COVID-19.

V usage is TRBV28 and J usage is TRBJ2-3; 7 positions agree with TRBD2. With V trimmed by 6 bases and J by 2 bases, 5 bases remained unmatched. Germline CDR1 MDHEN, CDR2 SYDVKM. The CDR3 consists of 14 residues. CDR3 sequence: CASSPGGYTDTQYF. The CDR3 region has the DNA TGTGCCAGCAGCCCCGGGGGGTACACAGATACGCAGTATTTT. The full variable domain, with the rest looked up from reference TRBV28 and TRBJ2-3, is DVKVTQSSRYLVKRTGEKVFLECVQDMDHENMFWYRQDPGLGLRLIYFSYDVKMKEKGDIPEGYSVSREKKERFSLILESASTNQTSMYLCASSPGGYTDTQYFGPGTRLTVL.

CDR3 protein: CATRTQNTGELFF. The CDR3 DNA is TGTGCCACCAGGACACAGAACACCGGGGAGCTGTTTTTT. The V gene is TRBV28, the J gene TRBJ2-2; TRBD1 is a possible D gene (5 bases). The V gene lost 10 bases and the J gene lost 1 base, with 10 bases spanning the gap. The CDR3 consists of 13 residues. Germline V lookup: CDR1 MDHEN, CDR2 SYDVKM.

The chain employs TRBV5-4 and TRBJ2-3, with 9 positions matching TRBD2. CDR3 size: 15 residues. The V gene's germline CDR1 is SGHNT and CDR2 YYREEE (reference sequence). V was clipped by 4 bases and J by 3 bases; unmatched bases: 6. The CDR3 protein is CASSKGLAWTDTQYF. The CDR3 region has the DNA TGTGCCAGCAGCAAGGGACTAGCTTGGACAGATACGCAGTATTTT.

This chain links TRBV30 with TRBJ2-7; 8 bases match TRBD2. With V trimmed by 3 bases and J by 7 bases, 11 bases remained unmatched. There are 14 residues in the CDR3. In germline, CDR1 is GTSNPN, CDR2 SVGIG (reference sequence). The CDR3 bases are TGTGCCTGGAGGACTAGCGCCTACAAGGGGGAGCAGTACTTC. Its protein product is CAWRTSAYKGEQYF.

The chain employs TRBV4-1 and TRBJ1-4; 8 bases fit TRBD1. Trimming removed 2 bases from V and 0 bases from J; junction bases left unmatched: 5. Germline CDR1 is MGHRA and CDR2 is YSYEKL. This CDR3 is built from 17 residues. The CDR3 region has the DNA TGCGCCAGCAGCCAACCGGACAGGGCTTCAACTAATGAAAAACTGTTTTTT. Encoded protein: CASSQPDRASTNEKLFF.

The chain links TRBV24-1 to TRBJ2-5; perhaps TRBD1 as D (5 bases). The CDR3 contains 13 residues. The germline V gene encodes CDR1 KGHDR and CDR2 SFDVKD. Trimming took off 3 bases at V and 2 bases at J, with 6 bases between the two ends. CDR3 sequence: CATSDQGQETQYF. The CDR3 bases are TGTGCCACCAGTGATCAGGGACAAGAGACCCAGTACTTC.

The V gene is TRBV6-2 or TRBV6-3, the J gene TRBJ2-1; 9 positions match TRBD2. CDR3 size: 16 residues. Germline assignment: CDR1 MNHEY and CDR2 SVGEGT. The V gene end was trimmed by 2 bases and the J gene end by 0 bases; junction bases not matched to a gene: 2. For the CDR3, the DNA is TGTGCCAGCAGTTACGCGGGGGGGAGCTCCTACAATGAGCAGTTCTTC. This sequence encodes CASSYAGGSSYNEQFF.

The chain couples TRBV7-4 to TRBJ2-3; D perhaps matches TRBD2 (6 bases). Germline lookup yields CDR1 SGHVT and CDR2 SQSDAQ. V dropped 3 bases and J dropped 2 bases, with 9 bases sitting between them. CDR3 length: 14 residues. The CDR3 DNA reads TGTGCCAGCAGCTTTCGGACTATCACAGATACGCAGTATTTT. Translating gives CASSFRTITDTQYF.

The chain combines TRBV9 with TRBJ2-5; TRBD2 aligns across 7 bases. The CDR3 is made up of 15 amino acids. Germline CDR1 and CDR2: SGDLS and YYNGEE. V lost 4 bases to trimming and J lost 4 bases; unmatched junction nucleotides: 10. DNA for the CDR3: TGTGCCAGCAGCCCCTGGGGGGGGGAGGGAGAGACCCAGTACTTC. Its protein is CASSPWGGEGETQYF.

V gene TRBV5-1 combines with J gene TRBJ2-1; maybe TRBD2 (6 bases). The CDR3 is made up of 17 amino acids. Germline loops: CDR1 SGHRS, CDR2 YFSETQ. The V gene lost 0 bases and the J gene lost 2 bases, with 15 bases spanning the gap. The CDR3 sequence: CASSLEVGGHTYNEQFF. CDR3 nucleotides: TGCGCCAGCAGCTTGGAGGTAGGAGGGCACACCTACAATGAGCAGTTCTTC.

This clone was seen a single time. The V and J genes are TRBV7-9 and TRBJ2-3, with D possibly being TRBD2 (5 bases). Looked up from germline, CDR1 is SEHNR and CDR2 is FQNEAQ (reference sequence). V was shortened by 0 bases and J by 2 bases, with 9 bases between the two germline ends. The length of the CDR3 is 15 residues. The CDR3 DNA sequence: TGTGCCAGCAGCTTAGCCAGCGGACCCACAGATACGCAGTATTTT. Protein product: CASSLASGPTDTQYF.

A few counts support this clone. This chain uses TRBV7-8 with TRBJ2-1; tentatively, D is TRBD1 (5 bases). CDR3 size: 15 residues. V was shortened by 4 bases and J by 6 bases, with 16 bases between the two germline ends. Germline V lookup: CDR1 SGHVS, CDR2 FQNEAQ. The CDR3, as DNA: TGTGCCAGCAGCTACTCCGCAGGGATTGCCAATGAGCAGTTCTTC. Translated, it gives CASSYSAGIANEQFF.

This clone was counted a single time. V is TRBV5-4 and J is TRBJ2-7; 8 bases fit TRBD2. The germline CDR1 and CDR2 sequences are SGHNT and YYREEE (reference sequence). Trimming removed 1 base from V and 3 bases from J; junction bases left unmatched: 6. The CDR3 loop spans 15 amino acids. CDR3 bases: TGTGCCAGCAGCTTGTGGGCCGGGACTAGCTACGAGCAGTACTTC. The encoded protein is CASSLWAGTSYEQYF.

The chain uses TRBV27 and TRBJ1-1; D may be TRBD1 (5 bases). Germline CDR1 reads MNHEY; CDR2 reads SMNVEV (reference sequence). The CDR3 spans 14 residues. The V end lost 2 bases, the J end lost 2 bases, and 9 bases lay between the germline ends. The CDR3 is CASSLVGGNTEAFF. The CDR3 DNA reads TGTGCCAGCAGTTTAGTGGGGGGTAACACTGAAGCTTTCTTT.

The rearrangement uses TRBV15 and TRBJ2-1; 7 bases are a match to TRBD2. CDR3 size: 13 residues. Germline assignment: CDR1 LNHNV and CDR2 YYDKDF (reference sequence). Germline trimming cut 5 bases from V and 6 bases from J; bases unmatched to any gene: 4. CDR3 DNA: TGTGCCACCAGCCCAGGGAGGGCCAATGAGCAGTTCTTC. This encodes CATSPGRANEQFF.

In DNA form, the CDR3 reads TGTGCCAGCAGCTTGAGGGGTCAGCCCCAGCATTTT. Translating it yields CASSLRGQPQHF. The chain has TRBV5-6 and TRBJ1-5; a weak D match, TRBD1 (5 bases). V dropped 1 base and J dropped 6 bases, with 5 bases sitting between them. The CDR3 consists of 12 residues. Looked up from germline, CDR1 is SGHDT and CDR2 is YYEEEE.

This chain uses TRBV6-5 with TRBJ1-6; 7 bases map to TRBD1. Looked up from germline, CDR1 is MNHEY and CDR2 is SVGAGI. Germline trimming cut 5 bases from V and 5 bases from J; bases unmatched to any gene: 6. The CDR3 runs to 15 residues. CDR3 sequence: CASSTSGTDNSPLHF. CDR3 in DNA: TGTGCCAGCAGTACATCCGGGACAGATAATTCACCCCTCCACTTT.

The rearrangement uses TRBV7-2 and TRBJ2-1; D is unresolved. This CDR3 has 13 residues. Trimming removed 2 bases at V and 11 bases at J, with 13 bases between. CDR1 and CDR2 (germline): SGHTA, FQGNSA. In DNA, the CDR3 is TGTGCCAGCAGCTTACTTGAGAACGGTCAGCAGTTCTTC. Amino acids: CASSLLENGQQFF.

The chain has TRBV12-5 and TRBJ1-1; D is uncertain. Trimming took off 4 bases at V and 6 bases at J, with 12 bases between the two ends. Germline loops: CDR1 LGHNT, CDR2 FRNRAP. The CDR3 is made up of 13 amino acids. The CDR3 DNA sequence: TGTGCTAGTGGTTCAACGGGTTTCTCTGAAGCTTTCTTT. It encodes CASGSTGFSEAFF. The full variable domain, its missing parts supplied by reference TRBV12-5 and TRBJ1-1, is DARVTQTPRHKVTEMGQEVTMRCQPILGHNTVFWYRQTMMQGLELLAYFRNRAPLDDSGMPKDRFSAEMPDATLATLKIQPSEPRDSAVYFCASGSTGFSEAFFGQGTRLTVV.

The J gene is TRBJ2-2, the V gene TRBV14; no clear D gene. Trimming stripped 0 bases from V and 7 bases from J, with 9 bases between. The length of the CDR3 is 14 residues. Germline values: CDR1 SGHDN, CDR2 FVKESK. The CDR3 DNA sequence: TGTGCCAGCAGCCAAGATCTCGCGGTCGGGGAGCTGTTTTTT. Protein: CASSQDLAVGELFF. Variable domain in full (rest from reference TRBV14 and TRBJ2-2): EAGVTQFPSHSVIEKGQTVTLRCDPISGHDNLYWYRRVMGKEIKFLLHFVKESKQDESGMPNNRFLAERTGGTYSTLKVQPAELEDSGVYFCASSQDLAVGELFFGEGSRLTVL.

The rearrangement uses TRBV7-9 and TRBJ1-4, with TRBD1 matching over 8 bases. This CDR3 comprises 15 residues. J was trimmed by 7 bases and V by 5 bases; bases with no gene match: 9. Germline-derived CDR1 and CDR2 are SEHNR and FQNEAQ (reference sequence). The CDR3 reads CASSRPDRVFEKLFF. The CDR3 DNA reads TGTGCCAGCAGCAGGCCGGACAGGGTTTTTGAAAAACTGTTTTTT.

The rearrangement joins TRBV5-3 to TRBJ2-3, with 8 nucleotides matching TRBD2. TRBV5-3 is filed as an ORF, its function uncertain. The V and J ends lost 2 bases and 2 bases, in that order; junction bases with no gene match: 13. CDR3 length: 18 amino acids. CDR3 sequence: CARSLARGARLITDTQYF. In DNA form, the CDR3 reads TGTGCCAGAAGCTTAGCGCGGGGGGCCCGATTAATCACAGATACGCAGTATTTT.

V usage is TRBV6-5 and J usage is TRBJ2-1; D is possibly TRBD2 (6 bases). This CDR3 is built from 16 residues. The V gene lost 0 bases and the J gene lost 2 bases, with 11 bases spanning the gap. The germline V gene encodes CDR1 MNHEY and CDR2 SVGAGI. CDR3 in DNA: TGTGCCAGCAGTTACTCTGAGCGGGTTACCTACAATGAGCAGTTCTTC. It codes for CASSYSERVTYNEQFF.

This chain joins TRBV15 and TRBJ2-1; TRBD1 aligns across 8 bases. The CDR3 contains 15 residues. Germline assignment: CDR1 LNHNV and CDR2 YYDKDF (reference sequence). V was pared by 7 bases and J by 4 bases, with 9 bases of the junction left unmatched. DNA for the CDR3: TGTGCCACCACCGAGGACAGGGAGACTTACAATGAGCAGTTCTTC. Amino acids: CATTEDRETYNEQFF.

The rearrangement uses TRBV4-3 and TRBJ2-5; 9 positions match TRBD2. CDR3 length: 17 residues. Germline V lookup: CDR1 LGHNA, CDR2 YSLEER. V lost 0 bases and J lost 5; bases outside the gene matches: 10. CDR3 loop: CASSQETAGGLLETQYF. In DNA, the CDR3 is TGCGCCAGCAGCCAAGAGACGGCGGGGGGGCTTTTGGAGACCCAGTACTTC.

This clone was counted between two and nine times. The chain recombines TRBV6-2 or TRBV6-3 with TRBJ1-5; 9 bases align to TRBD1. V lost 4 bases, J lost 1 base, and 2 bases stayed unmatched. The CDR3 loop spans 15 amino acids. Germline V gene sequence: CDR1 MNHEY, CDR2 SVGEGT. CDR3 residues: CASSSGQGSNQPQHF. In nucleotides, the CDR3 is TGTGCCAGCAGTTCCGGACAGGGGAGCAATCAGCCCCAGCATTTT.

This clone has more than one count but fewer than ten. The chain is built from TRBV7-8 and TRBJ1-6, with a tentative D call TRBD1 (5 bases). The CDR3 runs 15 residues. Germline lookup yields CDR1 SGHVS and CDR2 FQNEAQ. V gave up 5 bases and J gave up 7 bases, with 15 bases separating them. CDR3 DNA sequence: TGTGCCAGCAGCCCGTCGACAGTACAAAATTCACCCCTCCACTTT. Amino acid sequence: CASSPSTVQNSPLHF.

In this sample, this clone turned up a few times. The chain uses TRBV14 and TRBJ1-1; 9 bases are shared with TRBD1. The trim removed 5 bases at V and 1 base at J, leaving 5 bases unmatched. Germline lookup yields CDR1 SGHDN and CDR2 FVKESK. The CDR3 runs 15 residues. CDR3 sequence (DNA): TGTGCCAGCAGCAGGGGACAGGGCAGGAACACTGAAGCTTTCTTT. Protein product: CASSRGQGRNTEAFF.